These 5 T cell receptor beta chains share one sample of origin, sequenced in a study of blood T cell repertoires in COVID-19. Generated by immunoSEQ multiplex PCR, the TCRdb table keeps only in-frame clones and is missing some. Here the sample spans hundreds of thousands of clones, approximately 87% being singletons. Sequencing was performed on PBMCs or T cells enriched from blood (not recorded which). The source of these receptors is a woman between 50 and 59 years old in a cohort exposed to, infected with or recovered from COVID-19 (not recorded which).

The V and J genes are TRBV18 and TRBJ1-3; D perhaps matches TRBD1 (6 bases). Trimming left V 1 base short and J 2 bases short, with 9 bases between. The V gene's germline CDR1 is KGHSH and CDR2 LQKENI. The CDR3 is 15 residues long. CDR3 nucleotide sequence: TGTGCCAGCTCACCACAAACAGGGCCTGGAAACACCATATATTTT. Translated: CASSPQTGPGNTIYF.

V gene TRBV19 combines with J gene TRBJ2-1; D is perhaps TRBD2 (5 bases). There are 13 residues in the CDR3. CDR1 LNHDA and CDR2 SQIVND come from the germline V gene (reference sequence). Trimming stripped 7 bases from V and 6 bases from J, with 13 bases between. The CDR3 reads CASMSRGGNEQFF. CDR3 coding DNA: TGTGCCAGTATGAGCCGGGGTGGCAATGAGCAGTTCTTC.

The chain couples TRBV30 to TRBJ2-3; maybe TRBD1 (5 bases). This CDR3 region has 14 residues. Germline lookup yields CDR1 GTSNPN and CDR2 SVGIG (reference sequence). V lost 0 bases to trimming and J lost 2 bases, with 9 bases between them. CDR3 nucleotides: TGTGCCTGGAGTGTCGACAGCCTCACAGATACGCAGTATTTT. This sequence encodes CAWSVDSLTDTQYF.

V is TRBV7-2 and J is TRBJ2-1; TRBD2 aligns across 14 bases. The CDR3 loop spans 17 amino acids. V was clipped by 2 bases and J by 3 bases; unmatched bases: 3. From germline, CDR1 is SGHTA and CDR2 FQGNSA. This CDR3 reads CASSLSTSGGVYNEQFF. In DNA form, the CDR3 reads TGTGCCAGCAGCTTATCGACTAGCGGGGGGGTCTACAATGAGCAGTTCTTC.

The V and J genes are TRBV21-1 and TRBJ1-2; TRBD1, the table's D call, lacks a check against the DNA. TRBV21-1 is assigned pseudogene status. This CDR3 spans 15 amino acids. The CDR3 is CASSIPGTGNDGYTF. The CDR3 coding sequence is TGTGCCAGCAGCATCCCCGGGACAGGGAACGATGGCTACACCTTC.